This T cell receptor beta chain was recorded in a study of monozygotic twins with cystic fibrosis. This CDR3 is built from 16 residues. Germline lookup yields CDR1 SGDLS and CDR2 YYNGEE. The V and J ends lost 0 bases and 0 bases respectively, with 13 bases between them. Here immunoSEQ multiplex PCR was the method, and the copy in TCRdb shows in-frame clones only, minus some. Among more than 9,000 clones listed, over 99% were seen once. The clonotype originates from a man younger than 35 with cystic fibrosis. The chain couples TRBV9 to TRBJ2-7; D might be TRBD2 (7 bases). Sequenced: blood. The CDR3 sequence: CASSVGLRGPSYEQYF. DNA for the CDR3: TGTGCCAGCAGCGTAGGGCTGCGGGGGCCCTCCTACGAGCAGTACTTC.